Below, 27 T cell receptor beta chains from the same sample are listed, as sequenced in a study of blood T cell repertoires in COVID-19. Generated by immunoSEQ multiplex PCR, the TCRdb table keeps only in-frame clones and is missing some. Seen here are about 320,000 clones, roughly 86% observed once, and the top ten hold around 1.7%. Sequencing was done on a sample of peripheral blood. Source of these receptors: a woman aged 45-60 years with acute or convalescent COVID-19.

This clone was seen a single time. The rearrangement uses TRBV19 and TRBJ2-7, with TRBD1 as a possible D gene (5 bases). Germline values: CDR1 LNHDA, CDR2 SQIVND (reference sequence). This CDR3 spans 15 amino acids. V dropped 5 bases and J dropped 2 bases, with 16 bases sitting between them. The CDR3 nucleotides read TGTGCCAGTAGTGTTTTGGGTCAGGGCCCCTACGAGCAGTACTTC. It yields the protein CASSVLGQGPYEQYF.

V usage is TRBV5-5 and J usage is TRBJ2-5; tentative D call: TRBD2 (5 bases). CDR1 is SGHKS, CDR2 YYEKEE, per germline (reference sequence). This CDR3 spans 14 amino acids. The germline V and J ends were trimmed by 4 bases and 0 bases, with 10 bases remaining between them. CDR3 in amino acids: CASSTPGYQETQYF. The CDR3 DNA reads TGTGCCAGCAGCACCCCGGGGTACCAAGAGACCCAGTACTTC.

This chain connects TRBV29-1 to TRBJ2-2, with a tentative D call TRBD1 (5 bases). Per the germline V gene, CDR1 is SQVTM and CDR2 is ANQGSEA. V was clipped by 4 bases and J by 0 bases, with 9 bases between them. CDR3 length: 14 residues. CDR3 DNA: TGCAGCGTTGGGGGCAACGCGAACACCGGGGAGCTGTTTTTT. This sequence encodes CSVGGNANTGELFF.

A word on this clone: Other DNA sequences in this specimen translate into the identical CDR3. V and J are TRBV9 and TRBJ1-5; 9 bases align to TRBD1. J lost 3 bases, V lost 0 bases, and 1 base had no gene match. Germline V gene sequence: CDR1 SGDLS, CDR2 YYNGEE. The CDR3 consists of 15 residues. This CDR3 is CASSVGQGDNQPQHF. Written as DNA, the CDR3 is TGTGCCAGCAGCGTAGGACAGGGGGACAATCAGCCCCAGCATTTT.

As to this clone: The identical CDR3 is also encoded by other nucleotide sequences in the sample. V and J are TRBV9 and TRBJ2-2; 7 bases match TRBD2. The CDR3 has 15 amino acids. The germline CDR1 and CDR2 sequences are SGDLS and YYNGEE. J gave up 1 base and V 0 bases, and 0 bases lay outside the gene matches. The CDR3 is CASSVGGRNTGELFF. The CDR3 nucleotides read TGTGCCAGCAGCGTAGGCGGGAGGAACACCGGGGAGCTGTTTTTT.

The chain employs TRBV11-1 and TRBJ1-6; 7 bases fit TRBD1. This CDR3 is built from 14 residues. Germline CDR1 SGHAT, CDR2 FQDESV (reference sequence). Trimming removed 3 bases from V and 10 bases from J; junction bases left unmatched: 6. CDR3 residues: CASSFGQGESPLHF. Here the CDR3 DNA reads TGTGCCAGCAGCTTCGGTCAGGGGGAATCACCCCTCCACTTT.

The V call is TRBV24-1, the J call TRBJ2-2, with D possibly being TRBD1 (5 bases). The ends were cut back, 6 bases at V and 6 bases at J, with 19 bases in the middle. The CDR3 has 16 amino acids. Germline-derived CDR1 and CDR2 are KGHDR and SFDVKD. CDR3 sequence reads: CATSPPSRGTAGELFF. CDR3 nucleotides: TGTGCCACCAGTCCCCCGAGTAGGGGAACGGCCGGGGAGCTGTTTTTT.

The chain recombines TRBV6-6 with TRBJ2-3; the D is unclear. CDR3 length equals 13 residues. From germline, CDR1 is MNHNY and CDR2 SVGAGI (reference sequence). Between the trimmed V and J ends, which lost 7 bases and 4 bases, there was a span of 12 bases. CDR3 nucleotide sequence: TGTGCCAGCATATTTAGTTACGCAGATACGCAGTATTTT. It is translated as CASIFSYADTQYF.

A single count supports this clone. The chain employs TRBV7-3 and TRBJ2-1; 8 nucleotides line up with TRBD2. Germline V gives CDR1 SGHTA, CDR2 FQGTGA. The J segment lost 8 bases and the V segment lost 5 bases, leaving 14 bases of the junction unmatched. This CDR3 spans 16 amino acids. This chain's CDR3 is CASSTEGAAGAHEQFF. The CDR3 DNA reads TGTGCCAGCAGCACAGAAGGGGCAGCGGGAGCCCATGAGCAGTTCTTC.

The chain carries TRBV24-1 and TRBJ2-1; the match to TRBD1 covers 7 bases. The V gene's germline CDR1 is KGHDR and CDR2 SFDVKD. The junction had 6 bases not matched to a gene; V was cut back by 4 bases and J by 10 bases. This CDR3 has 13 residues. The CDR3 DNA reads as TGTGCCACCAGTGACGGACAGGATCAAGAGCAGTTCTTC. This codes for CATSDGQDQEQFF.

V usage is TRBV12-3 or TRBV12-4 and J usage is TRBJ1-2; no definite D call. The CDR3 consists of 12 residues. V gave up 5 bases and J gave up 4 bases, with 8 bases separating them. CDR3 sequence (DNA): TGTGCCAGCAGTCCAAGACTCTATGGCTACACCTTC. It is translated as CASSPRLYGYTF.

The J gene is TRBJ2-7, the V gene TRBV3-1 (or the pseudogene TRBV3-2); tentatively, D is TRBD2 (5 bases). Germline lookup yields CDR1 LGHDT and CDR2 YNNKEL (reference sequence). This CDR3 is 14 amino acids long. The V gene lost 1 base and the J gene lost 4 bases, with 11 bases spanning the gap. CDR3 sequence: CASSQGGSDYEQYF. CDR3 coding DNA: TGTGCCAGCAGCCAAGGAGGGTCCGATTACGAGCAGTACTTC.

This clone was seen just once. The CDR3 coding sequence is TGTGCCAGCAGCTTCGACCGGGACAGGGGCGTCATCACCTTC. It codes for CASSFDRDRGVITF. V is TRBV7-9 and J is TRBJ1-2; the match to TRBD1 covers 10 bases. Germline assignment: CDR1 SEHNR and CDR2 FQNEAQ (reference sequence). V shed 3 bases and J 13 bases; nucleotides not matched to a gene: 11. CDR3 length: 14 residues.

About this clone: Distinct nucleotide sequences in the sample also encode this CDR3. The V gene is TRBV7-2, the J gene TRBJ2-5; 8 bases agree with TRBD2. The CDR3 is made up of 14 amino acids. V lost 5 bases to trimming and J lost 4 bases; unmatched junction nucleotides: 6. CDR1 and CDR2 (germline): SGHTA, FQGNSA. The CDR3 DNA is TGTGCCAGCAGCAGAGGACTAGCCGGAGAGACCCAGTACTTC. It is translated as CASSRGLAGETQYF.

The chain joins TRBV7-9 to TRBJ2-7; the match to TRBD2 covers 7 bases. This CDR3 is 12 amino acids long. J gave up 7 bases and V 3 bases, and 3 bases lay outside the gene matches. Germline V gene lookup returns CDR1 SEHNR and CDR2 FQNEAQ (reference sequence). The CDR3 sequence: CASSLAGLEQYF. DNA of the CDR3: TGTGCCAGCAGCTTGGCGGGACTAGAGCAGTACTTC.

The rearrangement links TRBV28 to TRBJ1-1; 9 nucleotides agree with TRBD1. CDR1 is MDHEN and CDR2 is SYDVKM in the germline V gene. The CDR3 consists of 15 residues. The V and J ends lost 6 bases and 6 bases, in that order; junction bases with no gene match: 11. The CDR3: CASSPGTGSMAEAFF. The DNA of the CDR3 is TGTGCCAGCAGCCCCGGGACAGGGTCTATGGCTGAAGCTTTCTTT.

The rearrangement joins TRBV7-8 to TRBJ2-1; D is possibly TRBD2 (5 bases). Deletions cut 1 base from V and 2 bases from J, with 9 bases between. This CDR3 has 15 amino acids. Germline assignment: CDR1 SGHVS and CDR2 FQNEAQ. The CDR3 DNA sequence: TGTGCCAGCAGCTTAGGCGGGCCGACCTACAATGAGCAGTTCTTC. Protein sequence: CASSLGGPTYNEQFF.

V and J are TRBV20-1 and TRBJ1-2; 10 nucleotides line up with TRBD1. This CDR3 has 14 amino acids. V shed 3 bases and J 5 bases; nucleotides not matched to a gene: 6. Per the germline V gene, CDR1 is DFQATT and CDR2 is SNEGSKA (reference sequence). The CDR3 sequence: CSASPGQGRYGYTF. The CDR3 nucleotides are TGCAGTGCTAGTCCGGGACAGGGGAGGTATGGCTACACCTTC.

The chain has TRBV5-1 and TRBJ2-1; D not certain. The length of the CDR3 is 15 residues. CDR1 is SGHRS, CDR2 YFSETQ, per germline. Trimming took 4 bases from V and 8 from J, leaving 19 bases between them. The CDR3 reads CASSPDSFTLYEQFF. CDR3 coding DNA: TGCGCCAGCAGCCCCGATTCCTTTACGCTATATGAGCAGTTCTTC.

V is TRBV20-1 and J is TRBJ2-6; perhaps TRBD2 as D (5 bases). CDR3 length: 14 residues. CDR1 and CDR2 from the germline V gene are DFQATT and SNEGSKA (reference sequence). V was cut by 3 bases and J by 4 bases, with 10 bases left in between. The CDR3 bases are TGCAGTGCTAGTCCGGGGTCCGGGGCCAACGTCCTGACTTTC. It encodes CSASPGSGANVLTF.

This sequence joins TRBV11-2 and TRBJ2-7; 7 bases agree with TRBD2. With V trimmed by 5 bases and J by 3 bases, 10 bases remained unmatched. CDR3 length: 15 residues. The germline CDR1 and CDR2 sequences are SGHAT and FQNNGV. The CDR3 DNA follows: TGTGCCAGCAGCCCCCGCCGCGGGGAGGGCTACGAGCAGTACTTC. It encodes CASSPRRGEGYEQYF.

J is TRBJ1-2 and V is TRBV4-3; D unclear. This CDR3 region has 13 residues. Germline V gene sequence: CDR1 LGHNA, CDR2 YSLEER. V was shortened by 0 bases and J by 8 bases, with 10 bases between the two germline ends. CDR3 amino acids: CASSQDFGEGYTF. For the CDR3, the DNA is TGCGCCAGCAGCCAAGATTTCGGGGAAGGCTACACCTTC.

This clone was found a few times. The J gene is TRBJ1-4, the V gene TRBV30; D possibly corresponds to TRBD1 (5 bases). With 2 bases removed from V and 7 bases from J, the gap between germline ends came to 17 bases. This CDR3 has 15 amino acids. Germline-derived CDR1 and CDR2 are GTSNPN and SVGIG (reference sequence). The CDR3 coding sequence is TGTGCCTGGAGTACCGGGACGGGGGTCGGTGAAAAACTGTTTTTT. It translates to CAWSTGTGVGEKLFF.

This rearrangement joins TRBV7-2 to TRBJ2-7; D perhaps matches TRBD1 (7 bases). This CDR3 comprises 14 residues. The V end lost 7 bases, the J end lost 5 bases, and 18 bases lay between the germline ends. The germline V gene encodes CDR1 SGHTA and CDR2 FQGNSA. The CDR3 spells CASTGSRQGNEQYF. The CDR3 DNA reads TGTGCCAGCACCGGGAGTAGACAGGGAAACGAGCAGTACTTC.

This clone was seen more than once but under ten times. This chain joins TRBV7-2 and TRBJ2-7; D gene ambiguous. Per germline, CDR1 SGHTA and CDR2 FQGNSA. This CDR3 contains 14 residues. The germline V and J ends were trimmed by 2 bases and 3 bases, with 11 bases remaining between them. CDR3 nucleotide sequence: TGTGCCAGCAGCTTAACAGATCCCCACTACGAGCAGTACTTC. The encoded protein is CASSLTDPHYEQYF.

This clone was picked up a small number of times. V is TRBV28 and J is TRBJ2-1, with 10 bases matching TRBD2. Germline V gene data show CDR1 as MDHEN and CDR2 as SYDVKM. The CDR3 has 16 residues. Trimming at V came to 6 bases and at J to 6 bases, leaving 11 bases not matched to a gene. CDR3 protein: CASSPHLAGAINEQFF. As DNA, the CDR3 is TGTGCCAGCAGCCCCCATCTAGCGGGAGCCATCAATGAGCAGTTCTTC.

The chain couples TRBV4-1 to TRBJ2-2; a weak D match, TRBD2 (7 bases). CDR3 size: 14 residues. CDR1 MGHRA and CDR2 YSYEKL come from the germline V gene. V dropped 4 bases and J dropped 5 bases, with 11 bases sitting between them. This CDR3 reads CASSPGRGTGELFF. Written as DNA, the CDR3 is TGCGCCAGCAGCCCGGGGAGGGGGACCGGGGAGCTGTTTTTT.